A selection of T cell receptor beta chains follows, all from one sample in a study of regulatory T cells in long-lasting Graves disease. TCRdb reprocessed the multiplex PCR reads via MiXCR and lists one record per CDR3 protein. The sample yields 310,000 or so distinct CDR3 sequences, around 20% seen once. Source: peripheral blood mononuclear cells (PBMCs), taken when the disease was refractory, from a patient treated with antithyroid drugs. The receptor set was obtained from a female donor with Graves disease. Each CDR3 is given with its conserved first and last residue. D genes are given only for firm matches. Clone sizes are given selectively: once, few, many, or a class where the clone is expanded.

TGTGCCAGCAGTTTAGGGTGGACCGGAGGGGCCCAGTCCTACGAGCAGTACTTC,CASSLGWTGGAQSYEQYF,TRBJ2-7,TRBV12-3/TRBV12-4,18,.,.
TGCAGTGCTAGAGATATCAGGGGTGTACAGCCCCAGCATTTT,CSARDIRGVQPQHF,TRBJ1-5,TRBV20-1,14,.,few
TGTGCCAGCAGACCCGCTGGGACAGTAGGCAATCAGCCCCAGCATTTT,CASRPAGTVGNQPQHF,TRBJ1-5,TRBV6-2/TRBV6-3,16,TRBD1,many
TGTGCCAGCAGTCCAACAGGGGCCGTCACCTTC,CASSPTGAVTF,TRBJ1-2,TRBV28,11,TRBD1,many
TGTGCCAGCAGCTTACGGGCGGGGGATGGGGAGCTGTTTTTT,CASSLRAGDGELFF,TRBJ2-2,TRBV7-2,14,TRBD2,.
TGCGCCAGCAGGGGGGAAGGGACCTCTGGGGCCAACGTCCTGACTTTC,CASRGEGTSGANVLTF,TRBJ2-6,TRBV10-2,16,.,few
TGTGCCAGCAGCTGGAGACAGGCGACTGAAGCTTTCTTT,CASSWRQATEAFF,TRBJ1-1,TRBV5-5,13,.,.
TGCGCCAGCAGCGGGTCAGGGGCTCAAGAGACCCAGTACTTC,CASSGSGAQETQYF,TRBJ2-5,TRBV5-1,14,.,.
TGTGCCAGCAGTTTATCGACGCCGAGAACGGGAAAACTGTTTTTT,CASSLSTPRTGKLFF,TRBJ1-4,TRBV27,15,.,many
TGTGCCAGCAGCACAAGAGGACAGAATAATAACTATGGCTACACCTTC,CASSTRGQNNNYGYTF,TRBJ1-2,TRBV7-2,16,.,few
TGTGCCACGACGATGGGGCTCACCGGGGAGCTGGTTTTT,CATTMGLTGELVF,TRBJ2-2,TRBV24-1,13,.,.
TGTGCCAGCAGTGAATCTGAGACCCAGTACTTC,CASSESETQYF,TRBJ2-5,TRBV2,11,.,many
TGTGCCAGCAGTAGCGGACCTTCCTACAATGAGCAGTTCTTC,CASSSGPSYNEQFF,TRBJ2-1,TRBV12-3/TRBV12-4,14,.,few
TGTGCCATCAGTGCCACGCCGGGACAGGGTCACGAGCAGTACTTC,CAISATPGQGHEQYF,TRBJ2-7,TRBV10-3,15,TRBD1,many
TGTGCCAGCAGCTCCCCAGGGAGGATACAAGCTTTCTTT,CASSSPGRIQAFF,TRBJ1-1,TRBV11-2,13,.,many
TGTGCCTGGAGTTTCAGAAATCAGCCCCAGCATTTT,CAWSFRNQPQHF,TRBJ1-5,TRBV30,12,.,many
TGTGCCAGCAGCCCCGGGGGAATGGAGACCCAGTACTTC,CASSPGGMETQYF,TRBJ2-5,TRBV3-1,13,.,many
TGTGCCAGTAGTATTGAGGGCAGGGGGGGGGACAATGAGCAGTTCTTC,CASSIEGRGGDNEQFF,TRBJ2-1,TRBV19,16,.,.
TGTGCCACCAGCAGAGACCCGAATCAGCCCCAGCATTTT,CATSRDPNQPQHF,TRBJ1-5,TRBV15,13,.,.
TGTGCCAGCAGCTTAGATTGGACAGGGACCTACGAGCAGTACTTC,CASSLDWTGTYEQYF,TRBJ2-7,TRBV11-2,15,TRBD1,many
TGTGCCAGCAGCTCCAGGGGGGCAACCTACAATGAGCAGTTCTTC,CASSSRGATYNEQFF,TRBJ2-1,TRBV5-5,15,.,.
TGTGCCAGCAGTTTCCGTGGTGGTGGCTACACCTTC,CASSFRGGGYTF,TRBJ1-2,TRBV28,12,.,many
TGTGCCTGGAGTTCCTCCCCCTTCCTCGAGCAGTACTTC,CAWSSSPFLEQYF,TRBJ2-7,TRBV30,13,.,many
TGTGCCACCAGTGATTTGCGAGGAAAACTGTTTTTT,CATSDLRGKLFF,TRBJ1-4,TRBV24-1,12,.,few
TGTGCCAGCAGTTTCGACAGGGGGCGGCATGGGGCCAACGTCCTGACTTTC,CASSFDRGRHGANVLTF,TRBJ2-6,TRBV12-3/TRBV12-4,17,TRBD1,.
TGCAGTGCTAGAGATGGGGCAGGGATGAACACTGAAGCTTTCTTT,CSARDGAGMNTEAFF,TRBJ1-1,TRBV20-1,15,.,few
TGCAGTGCTAGAGATCCGACAGGTCCAAAACTGTTTTTT,CSARDPTGPKLFF,TRBJ1-4,TRBV20-1,13,.,many
TGTGCCAGCAGTTTAGGGGGCCCTAACAATGAGCAGTTCTTC,CASSLGGPNNEQFF,TRBJ2-1,TRBV12-3/TRBV12-4,14,.,.
TGTGCCAGTACGTCACCCGGGGGCCTAAATCAGCCCCAGCATTTT,CASTSPGGLNQPQHF,TRBJ1-5,TRBV28,15,.,many
TGTGCCAGCAGCGGACAGGGGGAGACCCAGTACTTC,CASSGQGETQYF,TRBJ2-5,TRBV9,12,TRBD1,few
TGTGCCAGCAGTGATAGCGGGCAGGGTCAGCCCCAGCATTTT,CASSDSGQGQPQHF,TRBJ1-5,TRBV6-1,14,.,many
TGTGCCAGCAGGCCGACAGGCCGTCGGGATCAGCCCCAGCATTTT,CASRPTGRRDQPQHF,TRBJ1-5,TRBV6-2/TRBV6-3,15,.,.
TGTGCCAGCAGAAAGGGCAATCAGCCCCAGCATTTT,CASRKGNQPQHF,TRBJ1-5,TRBV12-3/TRBV12-4,12,.,many
TGTGCCAGCAGCTTTCAGGAGGGCCGGACCCAGTACTTC,CASSFQEGRTQYF,TRBJ2-5,TRBV7-8,13,.,many
TGTGCCAGCAGCCCCAGGTCCCAGGGGACACTAAATTCACCCCTCCACTTT,CASSPRSQGTLNSPLHF,TRBJ1-6,TRBV3-1,17,.,few